This T cell receptor (beta chain) is from a study of blood T cell repertoires in COVID-19. There are a few counts of this clone. Other DNA sequences in this specimen translate into the identical CDR3. The assay was immunoSEQ multiplex PCR, and TCRdb's table has in-frame clones only and misses some. This sample carries approximately 100,000 clones, 80% to 90% of them seen once, and the ten largest clones take roughly 10%. Germline CDR1 LNHDA, CDR2 SQIVND (reference sequence). J lost 6 bases, V lost 3 bases, and 1 base had no gene match. This CDR3 has 13 residues. Sequencing input: peripheral blood. The source of this sequence is a young woman with acute or convalescent COVID-19. This sequence joins TRBV19 and TRBJ2-2; TRBD1 aligns across 7 bases. The CDR3, as DNA: TGTGCCAGTAGTATCACAGGGGCCGGGGAGCTGTTTTTT. Its protein is CASSITGAGELFF.